The next 10 T cell receptor beta chains were all read from a single sample in a study of human T cells and chemical hapten exposure. Time point: pre-sensitization, week 0. Treatment given: therapeutic diphenylcyclopropenone sensitization with weekly scalp DPC. TCRdb reprocessed the RACE reads via MiXCR and lists one record per CDR3 protein. This table has fewer than 350,000 distinct CDR3 sequences, roughly 8% appearing once. Sequencing used whole blood, obtained in connection with sensitization to the hapten diphenylcyclopropenone (DPC). Source of these receptors: a man aged 18 to 29 with alopecia areata. Some clones in this sample may be carry-over from other donors' samples.

This clonotype appeared a few times. This rearrangement joins TRBV20-1 to TRBJ1-2; D gene unclear. This CDR3 is 13 amino acids long. CDR1 and CDR2 from the germline V gene are DFQATT and SNEGSKA (reference sequence). Trimming stripped 5 bases from V and 5 bases from J, with 15 bases between. For the CDR3, the DNA is TGCAGTGCTGCCGGGGAACTTTTGTATGGCTACACCTTC. It yields the protein CSAAGELLYGYTF.

The chain uses TRBV7-2 and TRBJ1-6; D gene unclear. Deletions cut 5 bases from V and 7 bases from J, with 12 bases between. The CDR3 extends over 14 amino acids. Per germline, CDR1 SGHTA and CDR2 FQGNSA. In DNA form, the CDR3 reads TGTGCCAGCAGCCTGACGGGGTGGAATTCACCCCTCCACTTT. Residues: CASSLTGWNSPLHF.

The table lists this clonotype with a few counts. The CDR3: CASNIRGIMNTGELFF. The CDR3 nucleotides read TGTGCCAGCAACATTCGGGGGATAATGAACACCGGGGAGCTGTTTTTT. This chain links TRBV6-2 or TRBV6-3 with TRBJ2-2, with D perhaps TRBD2 (6 bases). The CDR3 loop spans 16 amino acids. Germline V gene sequence: CDR1 MNHEY, CDR2 SVGEGT. The V gene lost 7 bases and the J gene lost 1 base, with 16 bases spanning the gap.

This clonotype was counted only a few times. The genes are TRBV6-4 and TRBJ1-1, with 7 nucleotides matching TRBD1. Losses at the gene ends were 7 bases for V and 1 base for J; bases not matched to a gene: 6. The germline V gene has CDR1 MRHNA and CDR2 SNTAGT. The CDR3 has 14 residues. The CDR3: CASKMTGWNTEAFF. The CDR3 coding sequence is TGTGCCAGCAAAATGACAGGGTGGAACACTGAAGCTTTCTTT.

The chain carries TRBV4-2 and TRBJ2-7, with D possibly TRBD1 on 5 matching bases. Germline V gives CDR1 LGHNA, CDR2 YNFKEQ. This CDR3 contains 20 residues. The V end lost 0 bases, the J end lost 3 bases, and 27 bases lay between the germline ends. The DNA for the CDR3 is TGTGCCAGCAGCCAAGATCGTACAGGTGGGTCTCTGGCCCGCAGCTACGAGCAGTACTTC. It encodes CASSQDRTGGSLARSYEQYF.

The rearrangement links TRBV28 to TRBJ1-6; D is possibly TRBD1 (6 bases). This CDR3 spans 15 amino acids. Germline V gives CDR1 MDHEN, CDR2 SYDVKM. Between the trimmed V and J ends, which lost 5 bases and 8 bases, there was a span of 16 bases. CDR3 DNA sequence: TGTGCCAGCAGTCTTGGGGGACAATTGGATTCACCCCTCCACTTT. Encoded protein: CASSLGGQLDSPLHF.

The chain combines TRBV12-3 or TRBV12-4 with TRBJ2-1; D is ambiguous. The CDR3 loop spans 12 amino acids. Trimming cost V 3 bases and J 9 bases, with 9 bases left between them. CDR3 bases: TGTGCCAGCAGTTTCGAGTTGGGTGAGCAGTTCTTC. Translation: CASSFELGEQFF.

This clonotype was seen only a few times. The V gene is TRBV6-5, the J gene TRBJ1-6, with TRBD1 matching 9 bases. Germline V gene lookup returns CDR1 MNHEY and CDR2 SVGAGI. Trimming cost V 7 bases and J 5 bases; bases outside gene matches: 15. CDR3 length: 18 amino acids. CDR3 residues: CASTYRGRLEAHNSPLHF. The CDR3 DNA reads as TGTGCCAGCACCTACAGGGGGCGGTTGGAGGCCCATAATTCACCCCTCCACTTT.

In the case of this clonotype: As the CDR3 is not closed by the conserved phenylalanine or tryptophan, this likely results from a read error. V is TRBV15 and J is TRBJ2-7; D gene uncertain. Trimming took off 0 bases at V and 0 bases at J, with 6 bases between the two ends. The V gene's germline CDR1 is LNHNV and CDR2 YYDKDF (reference sequence). The CDR3 runs to 14 residues. Here the CDR3 reads CATSRDSASYEQYA. The CDR3 DNA is TGTGCCACCAGCAGAGATTCGGCCTCCTACGAGCAGTACGCC.

The J gene is TRBJ2-3, the V gene TRBV2; D is ambiguous. The germline V gene has CDR1 SNHLY and CDR2 FYNNEI. The CDR3 runs 14 residues. V lost 8 bases to trimming and J lost 0 bases, with 12 bases between them. The CDR3 is CASQAHPSTDTQYF. CDR3 coding DNA: TGTGCCAGCCAGGCGCACCCTAGCACAGATACGCAGTATTTT.